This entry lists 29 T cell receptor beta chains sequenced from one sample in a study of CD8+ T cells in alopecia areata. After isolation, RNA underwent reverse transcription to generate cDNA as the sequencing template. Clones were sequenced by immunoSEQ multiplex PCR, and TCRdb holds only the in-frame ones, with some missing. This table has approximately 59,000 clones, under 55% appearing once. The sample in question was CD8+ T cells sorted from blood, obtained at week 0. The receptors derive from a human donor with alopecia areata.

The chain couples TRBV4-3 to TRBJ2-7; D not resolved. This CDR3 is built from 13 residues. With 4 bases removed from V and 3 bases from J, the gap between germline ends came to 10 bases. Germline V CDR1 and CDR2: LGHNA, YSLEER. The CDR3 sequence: CASSLTRNYEQYF. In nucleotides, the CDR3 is TGCGCCAGCAGCCTCACAAGGAACTACGAGCAGTACTTC.

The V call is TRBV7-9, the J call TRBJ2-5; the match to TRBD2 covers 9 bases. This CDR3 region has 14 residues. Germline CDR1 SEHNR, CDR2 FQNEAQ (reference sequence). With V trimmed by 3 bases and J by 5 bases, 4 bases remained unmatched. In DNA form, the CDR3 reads TGTGCCAGCAGCTTTAGGACTAGCGAGGAGACCCAGTACTTC. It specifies CASSFRTSEETQYF.

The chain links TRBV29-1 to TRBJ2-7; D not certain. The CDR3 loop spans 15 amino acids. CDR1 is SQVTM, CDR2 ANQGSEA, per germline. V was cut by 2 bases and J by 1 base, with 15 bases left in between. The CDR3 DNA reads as TGCAGCGTTGAAATGGCCGCGAGCAGTTCCTACGAGCAGTACTTC. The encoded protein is CSVEMAASSSYEQYF.

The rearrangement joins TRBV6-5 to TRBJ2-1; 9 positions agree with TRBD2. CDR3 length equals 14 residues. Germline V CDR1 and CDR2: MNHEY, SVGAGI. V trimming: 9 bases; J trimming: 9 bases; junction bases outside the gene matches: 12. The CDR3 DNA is TGTGCCAGTTCGTGGCGGGAGGGCCTAGGTGAGCAGTTCTTC. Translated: CASSWREGLGEQFF.

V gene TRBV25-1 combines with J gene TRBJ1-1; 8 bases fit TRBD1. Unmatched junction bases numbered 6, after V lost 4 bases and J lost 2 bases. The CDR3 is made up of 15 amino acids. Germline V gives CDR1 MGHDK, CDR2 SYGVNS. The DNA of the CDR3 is TGTGCCAGCAGTGGCGTGGACAGGGTAAACACTGAAGCTTTCTTT. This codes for CASSGVDRVNTEAFF.

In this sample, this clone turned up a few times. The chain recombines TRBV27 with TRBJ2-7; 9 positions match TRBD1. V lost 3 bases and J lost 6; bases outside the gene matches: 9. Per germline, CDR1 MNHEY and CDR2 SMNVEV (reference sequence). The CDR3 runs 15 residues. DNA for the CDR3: TGTGCCAGCAGTTTCACCGGGACAGGGCCCGGCGAGCAGTACTTC. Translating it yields CASSFTGTGPGEQYF.

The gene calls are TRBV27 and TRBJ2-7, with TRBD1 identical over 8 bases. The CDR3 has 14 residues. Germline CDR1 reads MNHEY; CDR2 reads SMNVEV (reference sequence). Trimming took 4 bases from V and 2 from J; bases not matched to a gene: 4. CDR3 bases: TGTGCCAGCAGTTGGGGACAGGCAACCTACGAGCAGTACTTC. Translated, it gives CASSWGQATYEQYF.

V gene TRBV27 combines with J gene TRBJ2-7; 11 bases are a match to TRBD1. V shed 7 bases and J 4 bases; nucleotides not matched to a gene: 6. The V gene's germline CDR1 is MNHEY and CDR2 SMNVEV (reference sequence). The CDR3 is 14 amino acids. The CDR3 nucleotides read TGTGCCAGCACCTCCGGGACAGGGGGTTACGAGCAGTACTTC. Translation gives CASTSGTGGYEQYF.

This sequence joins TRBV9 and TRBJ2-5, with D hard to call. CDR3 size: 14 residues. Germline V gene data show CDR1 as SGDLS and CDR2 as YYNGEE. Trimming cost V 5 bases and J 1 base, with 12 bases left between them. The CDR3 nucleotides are TGTGCCAGCAGTTCCCCGGACGGCCAAGAGACCCAGTACTTC. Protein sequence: CASSSPDGQETQYF.

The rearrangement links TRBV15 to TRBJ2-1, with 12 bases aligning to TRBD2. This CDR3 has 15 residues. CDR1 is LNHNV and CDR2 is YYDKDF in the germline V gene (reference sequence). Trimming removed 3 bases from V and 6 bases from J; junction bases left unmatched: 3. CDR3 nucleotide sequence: TGTGCCACCAGCAGTCTAGCGGGAGGGCCCAATGAGCAGTTCTTC. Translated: CATSSLAGGPNEQFF. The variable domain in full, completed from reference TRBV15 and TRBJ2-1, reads DAMVIQNPRYQVTQFGKPVTLSCSQTLNHNVMYWYQQKSSQAPKLLFHYYDKDFNNEADTPDNFQSRRPNTSFCFLDIRSPGLGDTAMYLCATSSLAGGPNEQFFGPGTRLTVL.

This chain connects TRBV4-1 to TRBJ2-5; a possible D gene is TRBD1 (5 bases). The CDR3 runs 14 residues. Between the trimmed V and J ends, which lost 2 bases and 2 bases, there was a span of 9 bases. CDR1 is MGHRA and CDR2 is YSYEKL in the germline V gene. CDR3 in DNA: TGCGCCAGCAGCCAACTTCAGGGACAAGAGACCCAGTACTTC. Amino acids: CASSQLQGQETQYF.

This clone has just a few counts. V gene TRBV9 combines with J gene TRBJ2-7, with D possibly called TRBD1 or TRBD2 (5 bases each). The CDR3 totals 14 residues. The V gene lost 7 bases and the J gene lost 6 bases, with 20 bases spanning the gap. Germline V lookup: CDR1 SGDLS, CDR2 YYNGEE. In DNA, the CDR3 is TGTGCCAGCGGCCTCGGGACGGACTCCCCCGAGCAGTACTTC. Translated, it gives CASGLGTDSPEQYF.

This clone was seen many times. The CDR3 nucleotides are TGTGCCAGCAGCTTTTTGCTTGGGGCAGATACGCAGTATTTT. This codes for CASSFLLGADTQYF. The chain links TRBV7-2 to TRBJ2-3; no clear D gene. The V gene's germline CDR1 is SGHTA and CDR2 FQGNSA. Trimming shortened V by 3 bases and J by 4 bases, and 11 bases separated the two germline ends. CDR3 length: 14 residues. Drawing the rest from reference TRBV7-2 and TRBJ2-3, the complete variable domain is GAGVSQSPSNKVTEKGKDVELRCDPISGHTALYWYRQSLGQGLEFLIYFQGNSAPDKSGLPSDRFSAERTGGSVSTLTIQRTQQEDSAVYLCASSFLLGADTQYFGPGTRLTVL.

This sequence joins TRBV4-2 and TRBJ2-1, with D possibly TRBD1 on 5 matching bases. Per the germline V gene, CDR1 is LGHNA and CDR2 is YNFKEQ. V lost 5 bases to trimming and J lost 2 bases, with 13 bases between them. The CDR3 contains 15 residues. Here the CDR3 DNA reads TGTGCCAGCAGCTCCCAGACAGAAACCTACAATGAGCAGTTCTTC. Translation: CASSSQTETYNEQFF.

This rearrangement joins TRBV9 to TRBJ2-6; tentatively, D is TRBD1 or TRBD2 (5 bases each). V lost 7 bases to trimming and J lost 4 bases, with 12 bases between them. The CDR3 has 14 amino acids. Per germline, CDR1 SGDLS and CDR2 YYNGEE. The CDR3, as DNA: TGTGCCAGCGGTCCCGGGGCCGGGGCCAACGTCCTGACTTTC. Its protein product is CASGPGAGANVLTF. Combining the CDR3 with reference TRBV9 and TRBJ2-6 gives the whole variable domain DSGVTQTPKHLITATGQRVTLRCSPRSGDLSVYWYQQSLDQGLQFLIQYYNGEERAKGNILERFSAQQFPDLHSELNLSSLELGDSALYFCASGPGAGANVLTFGAGSRLTVL.

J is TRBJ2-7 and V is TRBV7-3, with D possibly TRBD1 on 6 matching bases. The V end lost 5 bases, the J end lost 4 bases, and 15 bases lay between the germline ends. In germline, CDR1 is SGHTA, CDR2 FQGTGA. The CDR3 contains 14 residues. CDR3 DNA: TGTGCCAGCAGCCCGGGGCAGGGGCTGTACGAGCAGTACTTC. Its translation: CASSPGQGLYEQYF. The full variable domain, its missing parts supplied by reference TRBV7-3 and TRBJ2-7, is GAGVSQTPSNKVTEKGKYVELRCDPISGHTALYWYRQSLGQGPEFLIYFQGTGAADDSGLPNDRFFAVRPEGSVSTLKIQRTERGDSAVYLCASSPGQGLYEQYFGPGTRLTVT.

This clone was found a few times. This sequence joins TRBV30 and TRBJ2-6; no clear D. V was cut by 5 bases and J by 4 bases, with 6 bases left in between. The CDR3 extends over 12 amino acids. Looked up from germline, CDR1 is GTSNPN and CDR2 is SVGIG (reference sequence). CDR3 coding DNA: TGTGCCTGGTGGCCCGGGGCCAACGTCCTGACTTTC. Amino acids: CAWWPGANVLTF.

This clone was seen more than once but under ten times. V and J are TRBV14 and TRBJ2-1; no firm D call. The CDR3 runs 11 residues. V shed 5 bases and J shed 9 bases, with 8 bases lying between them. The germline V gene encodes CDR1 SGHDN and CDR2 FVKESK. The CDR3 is CASSGGPEQFF. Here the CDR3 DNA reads TGTGCCAGCAGCGGTGGACCTGAGCAGTTCTTC.

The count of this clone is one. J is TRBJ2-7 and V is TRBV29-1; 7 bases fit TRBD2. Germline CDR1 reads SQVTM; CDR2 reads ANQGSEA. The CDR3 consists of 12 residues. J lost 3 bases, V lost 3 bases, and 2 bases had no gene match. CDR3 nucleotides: TGCAGCGTTGAGCGCGGGAGCTACGAGCAGTACTTC. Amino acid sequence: CSVERGSYEQYF.

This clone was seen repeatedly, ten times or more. The DNA for the CDR3 is TGTGCCAGCAGTGAGGGACAGGGAATAAGTCTAGCGGGGGCCAATGAGCAGTTCTTC. It yields the protein CASSEGQGISLAGANEQFF. The chain has TRBV6-4 and TRBJ2-1, with D possibly matching TRBD2 (10 bases). Germline V CDR1 and CDR2: MRHNA, SNTAGT. The CDR3 runs to 19 residues. Trimming removed 3 bases at V and 6 bases at J, with 27 bases between.

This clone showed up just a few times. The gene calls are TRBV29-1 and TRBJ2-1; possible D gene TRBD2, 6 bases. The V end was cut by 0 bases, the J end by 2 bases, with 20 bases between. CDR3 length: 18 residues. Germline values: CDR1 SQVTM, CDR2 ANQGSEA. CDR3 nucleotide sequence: TGCAGCGTTGAAGATCTTTTGTCGGGACTCGGAACCTACAATGAGCAGTTCTTC. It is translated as CSVEDLLSGLGTYNEQFF.

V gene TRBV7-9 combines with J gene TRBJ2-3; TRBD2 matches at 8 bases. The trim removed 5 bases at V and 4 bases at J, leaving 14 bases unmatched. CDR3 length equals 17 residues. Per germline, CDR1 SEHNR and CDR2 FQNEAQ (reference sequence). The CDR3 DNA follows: TGTGCCAGCAGCCCGAAGCTCGGGAGGGTATCGGCAGATACGCAGTATTTT. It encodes CASSPKLGRVSADTQYF. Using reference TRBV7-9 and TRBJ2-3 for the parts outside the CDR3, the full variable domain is DTGVSQNPRHKITKRGQNVTFRCDPISEHNRLYWYRQTLGQGPEFLTYFQNEAQLEKSRLLSDRFSAERPKGSFSTLEIQRTEQGDSAMYLCASSPKLGRVSADTQYFGPGTRLTVL.

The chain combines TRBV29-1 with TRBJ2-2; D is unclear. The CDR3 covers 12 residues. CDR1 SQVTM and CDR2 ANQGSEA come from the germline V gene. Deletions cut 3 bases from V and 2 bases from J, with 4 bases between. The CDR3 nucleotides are TGCAGCGTTGACGGTAACACCGGGGAGCTGTTTTTT. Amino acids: CSVDGNTGELFF.

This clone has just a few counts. The CDR3 DNA reads as TGTGCCAGCAGCTCCCGGGACAGGGACACAGATACGCAGTATTTT. This encodes CASSSRDRDTDTQYF. The rearrangement uses TRBV7-3 and TRBJ2-3, with 9 bases that match TRBD1. The CDR3 extends over 15 amino acids. With V trimmed by 4 bases and J by 2 bases, 4 bases remained unmatched. Germline V gene data show CDR1 as SGHTA and CDR2 as FQGTGA.

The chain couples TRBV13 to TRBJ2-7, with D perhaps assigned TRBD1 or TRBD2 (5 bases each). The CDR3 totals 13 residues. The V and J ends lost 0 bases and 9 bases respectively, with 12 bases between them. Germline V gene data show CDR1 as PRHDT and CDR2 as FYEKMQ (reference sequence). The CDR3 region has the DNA TGTGCCAGCAGCTTAGGGTCGGGAAGGGGGCAGTACTTC. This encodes CASSLGSGRGQYF.

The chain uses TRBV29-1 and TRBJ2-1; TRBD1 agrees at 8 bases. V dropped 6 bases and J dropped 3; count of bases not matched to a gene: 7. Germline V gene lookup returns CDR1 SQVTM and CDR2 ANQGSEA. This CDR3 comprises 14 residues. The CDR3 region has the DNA TGCAGCGTGGACCGGACAGGGAACTACAATGAGCAGTTCTTC. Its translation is CSVDRTGNYNEQFF.

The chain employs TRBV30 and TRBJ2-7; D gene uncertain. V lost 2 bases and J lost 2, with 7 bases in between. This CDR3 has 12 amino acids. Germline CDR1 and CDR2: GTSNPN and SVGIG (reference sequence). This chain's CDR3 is CAWSIIPYEQYF. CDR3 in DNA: TGTGCCTGGAGTATTATACCCTACGAGCAGTACTTC.

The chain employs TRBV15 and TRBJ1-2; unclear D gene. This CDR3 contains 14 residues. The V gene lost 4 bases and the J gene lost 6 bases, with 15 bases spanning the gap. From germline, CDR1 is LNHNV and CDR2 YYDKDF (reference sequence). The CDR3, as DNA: TGTGCCACCAGCATTTACAGATCGGGCGATGGCTACACCTTC. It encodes CATSIYRSGDGYTF.

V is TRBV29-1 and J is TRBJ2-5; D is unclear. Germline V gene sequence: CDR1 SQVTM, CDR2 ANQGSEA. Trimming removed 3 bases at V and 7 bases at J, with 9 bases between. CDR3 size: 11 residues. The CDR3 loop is CSVDEWGTQYF. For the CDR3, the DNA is TGCAGCGTTGACGAGTGGGGGACCCAGTACTTC. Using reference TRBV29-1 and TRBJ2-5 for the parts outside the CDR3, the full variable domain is SAVISQKPSRDICQRGTSLTIQCQVDSQVTMMFWYRQQPGQSLTLIATANQGSEATYESGFVIDKFPISRPNLTFSTLTVSNMSPEDSSIYLCSVDEWGTQYFGPGTRLLVL.